A single sample is the source of the 15 T cell receptor beta chains below, sequenced in a study of cytomegalovirus exposure and HLA in healthy donors. 60 Vbeta and 13 Jbeta primers were used in PCR. Some clones are missing from TCRdb's copy, which holds only in-frame ones; the method was immunoSEQ multiplex PCR. The data contain fewer than 95,000 clones, around 81% of them singletons. Sequencing used PBMCs. The source is a man aged 25 to 45 in good health and CMV-seronegative.

This chain links TRBV5-3 with TRBJ1-2; 7 bases match TRBD1. TRBV5-3 is labeled an ORF, and its function is uncertain. V lost 0 bases to trimming and J lost 4 bases; unmatched junction nucleotides: 9. There are 16 residues in the CDR3. The chain's CDR3 is CARSLGTRDRVYGYTF. The CDR3 nucleotides are TGTGCCAGAAGCTTGGGCACAAGGGACAGAGTCTATGGCTACACCTTC.

The chain carries TRBV11-2 and TRBJ2-5; weak D call: TRBD1 (6 bases). The CDR3 covers 15 residues. V lost 3 bases, J lost 4 bases, and 15 bases lay in between. Germline V gives CDR1 SGHAT, CDR2 FQNNGV. CDR3 loop: CASSFLDRSPETQYF. CDR3 coding DNA: TGTGCCAGCAGCTTCCTCGACAGGAGCCCAGAGACCCAGTACTTC.

The chain has TRBV5-4 and TRBJ2-3; D might be TRBD1 (6 bases). V lost 3 bases to trimming and J lost 1 base, with 6 bases between them. Germline V gives CDR1 SGHNT, CDR2 YYREEE (reference sequence). The CDR3 runs 13 residues. The CDR3, as DNA: TGTGCCAGCAGCTCAGGGGGCACAGATACGCAGTATTTT. It translates to CASSSGGTDTQYF.

The chain carries TRBV6-1 and TRBJ1-5; TRBD1 agrees at 8 bases. The junction had 1 base not matched to a gene; V was cut back by 6 bases and J by 3 bases. The CDR3 covers 13 residues. CDR1 and CDR2 (germline): MNHNS, SASEGT. CDR3 in DNA: TGTGCCAGCAGGACAGGGGACAATCAGCCCCAGCATTTT. Its translation is CASRTGDNQPQHF.

The V and J genes are TRBV2 and TRBJ2-3; D remains ambiguous. Deletions cut 7 bases from V and 2 bases from J, with 10 bases between. Germline CDR1 reads SNHLY; CDR2 reads FYNNEI. CDR3 length: 13 residues. The chain's CDR3 is CASNDAATDTQYF. CDR3 DNA sequence: TGTGCCAGCAATGACGCGGCCACAGATACGCAGTATTTT.

The rearrangement uses TRBV6-5 and TRBJ2-1; 10 bases agree with TRBD1. Germline trimming cut 1 base from V and 5 bases from J; bases unmatched to any gene: 2. Germline V gene sequence: CDR1 MNHEY, CDR2 SVGAGI. The CDR3 is 15 residues long. CDR3 loop: CASSYWTGGHNEQFF. CDR3 in DNA: TGTGCCAGCAGTTACTGGACAGGGGGTCACAATGAGCAGTTCTTC.

This clone was seen only a few times. This chain links TRBV9 with TRBJ2-1; D is ambiguous. Trimming cost V 1 base and J 5 bases, with 4 bases left between them. Germline CDR1 reads SGDLS; CDR2 reads YYNGEE. The CDR3 extends over 12 amino acids. The CDR3 DNA sequence: TGTGCCAGCAGCGTACCAAACAATGAGCAGTTCTTC. Translated, it gives CASSVPNNEQFF.

This rearrangement joins TRBV6-4 to TRBJ1-5, with D tentatively TRBD1 (6 bases). The CDR3 extends over 13 amino acids. The germline gives CDR1 MRHNA, CDR2 SNTAGT. Trimming removed 4 bases from V and 9 bases from J, with 13 bases in between. The CDR3 spells CASSANTGLPQHF. The CDR3 coding sequence is TGTGCCAGCAGTGCTAATACAGGGTTGCCCCAGCATTTT.

This clone was recorded once. The chain uses TRBV9 and TRBJ1-6; 8 nucleotides match TRBD1. With 4 bases clipped from V and 10 bases from J, the junction kept 4 bases outside the gene matches. Germline V CDR1 and CDR2: SGDLS, YYNGEE. This CDR3 is 13 amino acids long. The CDR3 here is CASSPGGRSPLHF. CDR3 bases: TGTGCCAGCAGCCCAGGGGGCCGCTCACCCCTCCACTTT.

The chain has TRBV11-3 and TRBJ2-6; D is undetermined. Trimming cost V 7 bases and J 0 bases, with 16 bases left between them. This CDR3 is 17 amino acids long. CDR1 is SGHNT, CDR2 YENEEA, per germline. Here the CDR3 reads CASKRFTAYSGANVLTF. CDR3 in DNA: TGTGCCAGCAAGAGATTTACAGCCTACTCTGGGGCCAACGTCCTGACTTTC. The whole variable domain, filled in from reference TRBV11-3 and TRBJ2-6, reads EAGVVQSPRYKIIEKKQPVAFWCNPISGHNTLYWYLQNLGQGPELLIRYENEEAVDDSQLPKDRFSAERLKGVDSTLKIQPAELGDSAVYLCASKRFTAYSGANVLTFGAGSRLTVL.

This chain joins TRBV5-5 and TRBJ2-7; 9 bases fit TRBD1. CDR3 length: 11 residues. Looked up from germline, CDR1 is SGHKS and CDR2 is YYEKEE (reference sequence). V shed 4 bases, J shed 12 bases, and the junction held 5 bases outside the gene matches. CDR3 in DNA: TGTGCCAGCAGCGAACAGGGGGCCACGTACTTC. Translation gives CASSEQGATYF.

The V and J genes are TRBV5-1 and TRBJ1-2; D not certain. The CDR3 totals 13 residues. Germline V gene data show CDR1 as SGHRS and CDR2 as YFSETQ. The V gene lost 0 bases and the J gene lost 14 bases, with 17 bases spanning the gap. The CDR3: CASSLGGTDAGTF. CDR3 in DNA: TGCGCCAGCAGCTTGGGAGGCACGGACGCGGGTACCTTC. The full variable domain, rest sourced from reference TRBV5-1 and TRBJ1-2, is KAGVTQTPRYLIKTRGQQVTLSCSPISGHRSVSWYQQTPGQGLQFLFEYFSETQRNKGNFPGRFSGRQFSNSRSEMNVSTLELGDSALYLCASSLGGTDAGTFGSGTRLTVV.

The rearrangement joins TRBV5-1 to TRBJ2-1; 14 positions match TRBD2. Germline values: CDR1 SGHRS, CDR2 YFSETQ. V lost 3 bases, J lost 6 bases, and 5 bases stayed unmatched. CDR3 length equals 16 residues. This chain's CDR3 is CASSSPGTSGSNEQFF. Written as DNA, the CDR3 is TGCGCCAGCAGCTCACCCGGGACTAGCGGGAGCAATGAGCAGTTCTTC.

The chain carries TRBV19 and TRBJ1-5; 7 nucleotides align to TRBD1. Germline CDR1 is LNHDA and CDR2 is SQIVND (reference sequence). After removal of 8 bases from V and 10 bases from J, the junction contained 17 bases not matched to a gene. This CDR3 is 15 amino acids long. The DNA for the CDR3 is TGTGCCAGTTATCCGGACAGGTCCCAAACAGGACCCCAGCATTTT. Translating it yields CASYPDRSQTGPQHF.

A few counts support this clone. CDR3 in DNA: TGCGCCAGCAGCCAAGTACACGTGAACACTGAAGCTTTCTTT. Translated, it gives CASSQVHVNTEAFF. V gene TRBV4-1 combines with J gene TRBJ1-1; D ambiguous. Germline V gene lookup returns CDR1 MGHRA and CDR2 YSYEKL. This CDR3 is 14 amino acids long. V was pared by 1 base and J by 0 bases, with 6 bases between.